The text below deals with one TCR beta chain. Its specificity is unknown. The record originates from a study of T cells in localized non-small cell lung cancer. Here immunoSEQ multiplex PCR was the method, and the copy in TCRdb shows in-frame clones only, minus some. In the table there are fewer than 90,000 clones, about 83% of which are singletons. General study points: Uninvolved neighboring lung showed the greatest T cell clonality, exceeding tumor. Researchers found a median around 61 of the top 100 tumor clones in adjacent lung.

V was trimmed by 3 bases and J by 2 bases, leaving 14 bases between them. This CDR3 is 15 amino acids long. Germline lookup yields CDR1 MDHEN and CDR2 SYDVKM. This clonotype originated in a man aged 40 to 75 with stage I lung adenocarcinoma. The sample in question was peripheral blood, obtained before any cancer treatment. The chain has TRBV28 and TRBJ2-7, with a weak D call TRBD2 (6 bases). DNA of the CDR3: TGTGCCAGCAGTTTCCCAGGGACTGGAACCTACGAGCAGTACTTC. It yields the protein CASSFPGTGTYEQYF.